A selection of T cell receptor beta chains follows, all from one sample in a study of blood T cells in healthy people across ages. MiXCR was run by TCRdb on the 5' RACE reads, yielding one entry per CDR3 protein. The sample lists approximately 2,000,000 distinct CDR3 sequences; 35% to 50% were seen once. Sample: blood. These receptor sequences come from a human donor in good health. The conserved cysteine and the conserved F or W are not part of the CDR3 here. Only part of the rows carry a size: once, few, many, or a class if the clone is expanded.

j_gene: TRBJ1-1
abundance: few
v_gene: TRBV29-1
CDR3aa: SVEETEDRVMNTEAF

j_gene: TRBJ1-6
abundance: -
v_gene: TRBV7-2
CDR3aa: ASSGRDRFDNSPLH

j_gene: TRBJ2-1
abundance: few
v_gene: TRBV28
CDR3aa: ARRKGGASRHNEQF

j_gene: TRBJ2-1
abundance: -
v_gene: TRBV6-2/TRBV6-3
CDR3aa: ASNDRGQDNEQF

j_gene: TRBJ2-4
abundance: few
v_gene: TRBV6-2/TRBV6-3
CDR3aa: ASSPGLQNRGY

j_gene: TRBJ2-1
abundance: -
v_gene: TRBV13
CDR3aa: ASNRGSNEQF

j_gene: TRBJ1-2
abundance: many
v_gene: TRBV25-1
CDR3aa: ASSDGRYGYT

j_gene: TRBJ2-5
abundance: -
v_gene: TRBV6-2/TRBV6-3
CDR3aa: ASRTRVTQETQY

j_gene: TRBJ1-2
abundance: -
v_gene: TRBV6-5
CDR3aa: ASSRGQVEGAGGYT

j_gene: TRBJ1-2
abundance: -
v_gene: TRBV6-1
CDR3aa: ASRQGESYGYT

j_gene: TRBJ1-2
abundance: -
v_gene: TRBV6-5
CDR3aa: ASSNPKQGGNYGYT

j_gene: TRBJ2-1
abundance: few
v_gene: TRBV7-9
CDR3aa: ASSSLNSYNEQF

j_gene: TRBJ2-1
abundance: -
v_gene: TRBV27
CDR3aa: AGSLSVATGLISNEQF

j_gene: TRBJ2-5
abundance: -
v_gene: TRBV15
CDR3aa: ATSIGTQETQY

j_gene: TRBJ1-6
abundance: few
v_gene: TRBV20-1
CDR3aa: SASSTGFTYNSPLH

j_gene: TRBJ1-1
abundance: few
v_gene: TRBV29-1
CDR3aa: SASQGSEAF

j_gene: TRBJ2-1
abundance: -
v_gene: TRBV3-1
CDR3aa: ASSLERGGQF

j_gene: TRBJ1-1
abundance: -
v_gene: TRBV7-2
CDR3aa: ASSAGFAEAF